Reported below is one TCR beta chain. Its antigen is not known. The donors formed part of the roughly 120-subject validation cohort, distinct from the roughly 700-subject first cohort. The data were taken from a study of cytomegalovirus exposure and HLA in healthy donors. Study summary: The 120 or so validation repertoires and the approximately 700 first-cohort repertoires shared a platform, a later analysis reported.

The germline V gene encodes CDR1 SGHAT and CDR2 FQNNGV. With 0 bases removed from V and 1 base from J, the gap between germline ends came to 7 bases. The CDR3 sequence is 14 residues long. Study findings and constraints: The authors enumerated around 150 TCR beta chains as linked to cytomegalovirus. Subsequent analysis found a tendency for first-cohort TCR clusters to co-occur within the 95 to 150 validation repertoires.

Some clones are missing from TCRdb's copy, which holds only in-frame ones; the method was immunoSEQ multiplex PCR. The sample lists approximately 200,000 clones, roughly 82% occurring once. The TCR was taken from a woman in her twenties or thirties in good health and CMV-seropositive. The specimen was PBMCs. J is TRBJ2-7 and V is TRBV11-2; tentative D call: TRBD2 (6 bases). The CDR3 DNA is TGTGCCAGCAGCTTAGAGGGGGGATCCTACGAGCAGTACTTC. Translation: CASSLEGGSYEQYF.